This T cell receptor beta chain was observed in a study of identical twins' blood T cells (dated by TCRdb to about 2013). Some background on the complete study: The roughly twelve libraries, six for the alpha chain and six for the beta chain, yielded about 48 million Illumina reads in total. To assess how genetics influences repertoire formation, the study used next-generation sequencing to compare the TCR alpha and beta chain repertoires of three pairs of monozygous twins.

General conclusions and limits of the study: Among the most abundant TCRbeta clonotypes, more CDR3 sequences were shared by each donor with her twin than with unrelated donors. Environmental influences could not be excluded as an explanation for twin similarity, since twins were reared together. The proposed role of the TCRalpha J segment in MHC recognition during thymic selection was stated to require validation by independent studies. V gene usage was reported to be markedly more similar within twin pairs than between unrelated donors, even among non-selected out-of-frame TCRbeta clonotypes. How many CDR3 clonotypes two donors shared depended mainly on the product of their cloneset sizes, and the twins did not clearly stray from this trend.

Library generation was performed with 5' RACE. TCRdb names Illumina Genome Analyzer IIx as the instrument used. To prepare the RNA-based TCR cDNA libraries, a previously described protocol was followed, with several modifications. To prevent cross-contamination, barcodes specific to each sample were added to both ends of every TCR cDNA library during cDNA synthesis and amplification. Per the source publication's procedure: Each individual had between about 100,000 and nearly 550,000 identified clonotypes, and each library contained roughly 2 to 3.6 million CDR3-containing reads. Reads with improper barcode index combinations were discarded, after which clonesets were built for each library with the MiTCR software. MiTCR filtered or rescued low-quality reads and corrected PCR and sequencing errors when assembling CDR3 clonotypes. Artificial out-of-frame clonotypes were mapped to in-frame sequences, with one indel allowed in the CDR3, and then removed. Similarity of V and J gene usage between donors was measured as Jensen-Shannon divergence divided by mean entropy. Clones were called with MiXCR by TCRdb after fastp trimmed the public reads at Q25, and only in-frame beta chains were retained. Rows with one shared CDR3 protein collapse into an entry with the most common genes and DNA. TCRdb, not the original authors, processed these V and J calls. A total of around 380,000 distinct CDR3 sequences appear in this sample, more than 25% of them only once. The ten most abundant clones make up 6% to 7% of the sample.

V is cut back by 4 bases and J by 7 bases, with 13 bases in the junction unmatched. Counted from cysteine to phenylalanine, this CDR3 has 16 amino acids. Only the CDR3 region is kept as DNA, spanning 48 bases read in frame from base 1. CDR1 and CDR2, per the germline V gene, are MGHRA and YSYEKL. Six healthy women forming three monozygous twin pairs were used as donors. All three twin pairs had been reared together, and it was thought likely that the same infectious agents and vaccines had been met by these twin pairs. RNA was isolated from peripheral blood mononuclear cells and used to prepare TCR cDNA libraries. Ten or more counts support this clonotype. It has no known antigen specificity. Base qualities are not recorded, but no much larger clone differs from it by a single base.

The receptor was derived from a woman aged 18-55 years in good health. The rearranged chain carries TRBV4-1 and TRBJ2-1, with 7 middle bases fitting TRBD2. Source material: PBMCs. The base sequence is TGCGCCAGCAGCCCTAGGGCTCTAGCGGACGAGAATGAGCAGTTCTTC. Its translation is CASSPRALADENEQFF.